This is a list of T cell receptor beta chains from one sample in a study of T-cell memory formation after mild COVID-19. MiXCR, run by TCRdb on the 5' RACE reads, gives a single entry per CDR3 protein. The sample has 100,000 to 150,000 distinct CDR3 sequences, about 6% seen once. The specimen sequenced was PBMCs or a T cell subset sorted from them (not recorded which). Source of these receptors: an adult woman who had mild COVID-19 (a few samples of this study predate the infection). Cell type and time point are not known. CDR3s include the opening cysteine and the closing phenylalanine or tryptophan. A D gene is named only where the DNA matches it firmly. Clone size appears in some rows only: once, few, many, or a class for an expanded clone.

d_gene | j_gene | abundance | v_gene | CDR3aa | CDR3nt
- | TRBJ2-3 | - | TRBV9 | CASSVGGGHTDTQYF | TGTGCCAGCAGCGTAGGTGGCGGCCACACAGATACGCAGTATTTT
TRBD2 | TRBJ2-1 | - | TRBV29-1 | CSVVVLAGVYNEQFF | TGCAGCGTTGTTGTCCTAGCGGGAGTCTACAATGAGCAGTTCTTC
TRBD1 | TRBJ2-2 | few | TRBV10-3 | CAITRDRGTGELFF | TGTGCCATCACCCGGGACAGGGGAACCGGGGAGCTGTTTTTT
- | TRBJ1-2 | - | TRBV6-1 | CASSTRDSTGGYTF | TGTGCCAGCAGTACGCGGGACTCTACGGGCGGCTACACCTTC
TRBD1 | TRBJ1-2 | - | TRBV12-3/TRBV12-4 | CASRPGTGGYGYTF | TGTGCCAGCAGGCCCGGGACAGGGGGCTATGGCTACACCTTC
- | TRBJ2-7 | - | TRBV4-3 | CASSQGTSATVPYEQYF | TGCGCCAGCAGCCAAGGTACTTCTGCGACAGTACCCTACGAGCAGTACTTC
- | TRBJ1-4 | - | TRBV6-1 | CASSEWREKLFF | TGTGCCAGCAGTGAATGGAGAGAAAAACTGTTTTTT
TRBD2 | TRBJ2-1 | many | TRBV12-3/TRBV12-4 | CASSWGGGYEQFF | TGTGCCAGCAGTTGGGGCGGGGGTTATGAGCAGTTCTTC
- | TRBJ1-4 | - | TRBV12-3/TRBV12-4 | CASSELNEKLFF | TGTGCCAGCAGCGAGCTTAATGAAAAACTGTTTTTT
TRBD2 | TRBJ2-1 | many | TRBV12-3/TRBV12-4 | CASTSGSYNEQFF | TGTGCCAGTACTAGCGGTTCCTACAATGAGCAGTTCTTC
- | TRBJ1-1 | - | TRBV5-1 | CASSLMTVGNTEAFF | TGCGCCAGCAGCTTGATGACGGTAGGGAACACTGAAGCTTTCTTT
- | TRBJ1-1 | - | TRBV7-2 | CASSPGQKREAFF | TGTGCCAGCAGCCCTGGACAGAAGAGAGAAGCTTTCTTT
- | TRBJ2-1 | many | TRBV4-3 | CASSQEERFVDNEQFF | TGCGCCAGCAGCCAAGAGGAGAGGTTCGTCGACAATGAGCAGTTCTTC
- | TRBJ2-5 | - | TRBV12-3/TRBV12-4 | CASSPEVGHGETKYF | TGTGCCAGCAGCCCCGAAGTGGGACACGGAGAGACCAAGTACTTC
- | TRBJ2-5 | - | TRBV12-3/TRBV12-4 | CASSPPRGPIETQYF | TGTGCCAGCAGCCCGCCGCGGGGCCCCATAGAGACCCAGTACTTC
- | TRBJ1-5 | many | TRBV12-3/TRBV12-4 | CASSRTGGNQPQHF | TGTGCCAGCAGTCGCACGGGGGGCAATCAGCCCCAGCATTTT
TRBD1 | TRBJ1-2 | - | TRBV29-1 | CSVRKGTGEYGYTF | TGCAGCGTCCGGAAAGGGACAGGCGAATATGGCTACACCTTC
- | TRBJ2-4 | - | TRBV4-2 | CASSPDQGAKNIQYF | TGTGCCAGCAGCCCTGATCAGGGTGCCAAAAACATTCAGTACTTC
- | TRBJ2-1 | many | TRBV6-2/TRBV6-3 | CASSYAGSGSSYNEQFF | TGTGCCAGCAGTTACGCGGGAAGCGGTAGCTCCTACAATGAGCAGTTCTTC
- | TRBJ1-5 | few | TRBV10-3 | CAISAQGDQPQHF | TGTGCCATCAGTGCACAGGGAGATCAGCCCCAGCATTTT
- | TRBJ1-1 | few | TRBV18 | CASSPREGYTEAFF | TGTGCCAGCTCACCACGGGAGGGTTACACTGAAGCTTTCTTT
- | TRBJ2-1 | few | TRBV12-3/TRBV12-4 | CASSSRELYNEQFF | TGTGCCAGCAGTTCACGGGAGCTCTACAATGAGCAGTTCTTC
- | TRBJ1-6 | - | TRBV3-1 | CASSQDPAGAEDSPLHF | TGTGCCAGCAGCCAAGATCCAGCGGGCGCAGAGGATTCACCCCTCCACTTT
- | TRBJ1-1 | many | TRBV10-3 | CAISEVGSNTEAFF | TGTGCCATCAGTGAAGTGGGATCGAACACTGAAGCTTTCTTT
- | TRBJ2-3 | few | TRBV5-1 | CASSLGGTRTDTQYF | TGCGCCAGCAGCTTGGGAGGGACCCGCACAGATACGCAGTATTTT
- | TRBJ1-4 | - | TRBV4-3 | CASSQIWADEKLFF | TGCGCCAGCAGCCAAATTTGGGCAGATGAAAAACTGTTTTTT
- | TRBJ1-1 | - | TRBV18 | CASFERNTEAFF | TGTGCCAGCTTCGAGAGGAACACTGAAGCTTTCTTT